Listed below are T cell receptor beta chains from one sample, sequenced in a study of blood T cell repertoires in COVID-19. The data were produced by immunoSEQ multiplex PCR, yet TCRdb's version contains in-frame clones alone and is incomplete. The table shows tens of thousands of clones, with over 75% occurring only once. Sample: peripheral blood. All receptors derive from a man aged 35-49 years with COVID-19, enrolled during active disease. Both conserved end residues are part of each CDR3. D genes are given only for firm matches. For some rows the clone size is stated as once, few or many, or as a class when expanded; others skip it.

CDR3 length: 17
J gene: TRBJ2-1
clone size: -
D gene: -
V gene: TRBV6-1
CDR3 DNA: TGTGCCAGCAGTGAACTCGCGGGTTTCAGAGGGGGATATGAGCAGTTCTTC
CDR3 protein: CASSELAGFRGGYEQFF

CDR3 length: 15
J gene: TRBJ1-2
clone size: -
D gene: TRBD1
V gene: TRBV5-4
CDR3 DNA: TGTGCCAGCAGCTTACCCGACAGGGTAGTGGGAGGCTACACCTTC
CDR3 protein: CASSLPDRVVGGYTF

CDR3 length: 15
J gene: TRBJ1-5
clone size: -
D gene: -
V gene: TRBV19
CDR3 DNA: TGTGCCAGTAGTATACCCCACAGTAGCAATCAGCCCCAGCATTTT
CDR3 protein: CASSIPHSSNQPQHF

CDR3 length: 14
J gene: TRBJ2-1
clone size: -
D gene: -
V gene: TRBV5-6
CDR3 DNA: TGTGCCAGCAGCACGGACTTCCTCGGGATTGAGCAGTTCTTC
CDR3 protein: CASSTDFLGIEQFF

CDR3 length: 12
J gene: TRBJ1-1
clone size: -
D gene: -
V gene: TRBV12-2
CDR3 DNA: TGTGCAAGTCGCTTAGTCGTTGCTGAAGCTTTCTTT
CDR3 protein: CASRLVVAEAFF

CDR3 length: 14
J gene: TRBJ1-2
clone size: once
D gene: TRBD1
V gene: TRBV19
CDR3 DNA: TGTGCCAGTAGTCCAACTCCCGGGACAGGGGGCTACACCTTC
CDR3 protein: CASSPTPGTGGYTF

CDR3 length: 18
J gene: TRBJ2-5
clone size: -
D gene: TRBD2
V gene: TRBV4-2
CDR3 DNA: TGTGCCAGCAGCCAAGAAGGGACTAGCGGGGGGGTAGGGGAGACCCAGTACTTC
CDR3 protein: CASSQEGTSGGVGETQYF

CDR3 length: 15
J gene: TRBJ2-2
clone size: -
D gene: TRBD1
V gene: TRBV27
CDR3 DNA: TGTGCCAGCAGGCTCCTCAGGGGGAGCGACGGGGAGCTGTTTTTT
CDR3 protein: CASRLLRGSDGELFF

CDR3 length: 16
J gene: TRBJ2-3
clone size: -
D gene: TRBD2
V gene: TRBV9
CDR3 DNA: TGTGCCAGCAGCGTAGGGCGGGGGGGAAACACAGATACGCAGTATTTT
CDR3 protein: CASSVGRGGNTDTQYF

CDR3 length: 16
J gene: TRBJ1-3
clone size: -
D gene: TRBD1
V gene: TRBV6-1
CDR3 DNA: TGTGCCAGCAGTGGACCACAGGGGCGGTCTGGAAACACCATATATTTT
CDR3 protein: CASSGPQGRSGNTIYF

CDR3 length: 18
J gene: TRBJ1-2
clone size: -
D gene: TRBD1
V gene: TRBV19
CDR3 DNA: TGTGCCAGTAGTATATCGACAGGGGGTATACAAGCTAACTATGGCTACACCTTC
CDR3 protein: CASSISTGGIQANYGYTF

CDR3 length: 12
J gene: TRBJ2-1
clone size: -
D gene: TRBD2
V gene: TRBV2
CDR3 DNA: TGTGCCTGTCGTCTCGGGGGGAATGAGCAGTTCTTC
CDR3 protein: CACRLGGNEQFF

CDR3 length: 14
J gene: TRBJ1-5
clone size: -
D gene: -
V gene: TRBV6-5
CDR3 DNA: TGTGCCAGCAGACCCGGGACATACTATCAGCCCCAGCATTTT
CDR3 protein: CASRPGTYYQPQHF

CDR3 length: 14
J gene: TRBJ2-7
clone size: -
D gene: -
V gene: TRBV29-1
CDR3 DNA: TGCAGCGTTGGCTTTCGTCCCCTAATTTTCGAGCAGTACTTC
CDR3 protein: CSVGFRPLIFEQYF

CDR3 length: 16
J gene: TRBJ2-1
clone size: -
D gene: -
V gene: TRBV7-9
CDR3 DNA: TGTGCCAGCAGCTTAGGGGCTAGCCGGTCCTACAATGAGCAGTTCTTC
CDR3 protein: CASSLGASRSYNEQFF

CDR3 length: 14
J gene: TRBJ1-4
clone size: -
D gene: -
V gene: TRBV5-8
CDR3 DNA: TGTGCCAGCAGCTACGGGACACTTAATGAAAAACTGTTTTTT
CDR3 protein: CASSYGTLNEKLFF

CDR3 length: 15
J gene: TRBJ1-6
clone size: -
D gene: -
V gene: TRBV5-1
CDR3 DNA: TGCGCCAGCCACAGGGATGGGTCCTATAATTCACCCCTCCACTTT
CDR3 protein: CASHRDGSYNSPLHF

CDR3 length: 15
J gene: TRBJ2-2
clone size: -
D gene: -
V gene: TRBV30
CDR3 DNA: TGTGCCTGGAGTACTCGGTCCGCGGGGGCGGTGGTGCTGTTTTTT
CDR3 protein: CAWSTRSAGAVVLFF

CDR3 length: 15
J gene: TRBJ1-1
clone size: -
D gene: -
V gene: TRBV6-4
CDR3 DNA: TGTGCCAGCAGCGCCCAGACAGGAAGTGGCACTGAAGCTTTCTTT
CDR3 protein: CASSAQTGSGTEAFF

CDR3 length: 15
J gene: TRBJ2-3
clone size: -
D gene: TRBD2
V gene: TRBV5-1
CDR3 DNA: TGCGCCAGCAGCGGAGCGGGGGCTGACACAGATACGCAGTATTTT
CDR3 protein: CASSGAGADTDTQYF

CDR3 length: 15
J gene: TRBJ1-3
clone size: -
D gene: -
V gene: TRBV5-1
CDR3 DNA: TGCGCCAGCAGCTTGGACGCCAGCTCTGGAAACACCATATATTTT
CDR3 protein: CASSLDASSGNTIYF

CDR3 length: 16
J gene: TRBJ2-3
clone size: -
D gene: TRBD2
V gene: TRBV30
CDR3 DNA: TGTGCCTGGAGCGCCGGGACTAGCGGGGGCCCAGATACGCAGTATTTT
CDR3 protein: CAWSAGTSGGPDTQYF

CDR3 length: 14
J gene: TRBJ2-7
clone size: once
D gene: -
V gene: TRBV19
CDR3 DNA: TGTGCCAGTAGGATGCAATCGGACAGCTACGAGCAGTACTTC
CDR3 protein: CASRMQSDSYEQYF

CDR3 length: 13
J gene: TRBJ1-4
clone size: -
D gene: -
V gene: TRBV5-1
CDR3 DNA: TGCGCCAGCAGCTTGGCCGAGGATGAAAAACTGTTTTTT
CDR3 protein: CASSLAEDEKLFF

CDR3 length: 16
J gene: TRBJ2-7
clone size: -
D gene: -
V gene: TRBV3-1/TRBV3-2
CDR3 DNA: TGTGCCAGCAGCCGACCGGCCCCAGGGAGGGGGGGGTGTCAGTACTTC
CDR3 protein: CASSRPAPGRGGCQYF

CDR3 length: 14
J gene: TRBJ2-1
clone size: -
D gene: -
V gene: TRBV7-9
CDR3 DNA: TGTGCCAGCAGCCCATCCAGCAGGGTTGATGAGCAGTTCTTC
CDR3 protein: CASSPSSRVDEQFF

CDR3 length: 16
J gene: TRBJ2-5
clone size: -
D gene: TRBD2
V gene: TRBV6-1
CDR3 DNA: TGTGCCAGCAGTGAAGGGGGACTACCTGGAGGAGAGACCCAGTACTTC
CDR3 protein: CASSEGGLPGGETQYF

CDR3 length: 13
J gene: TRBJ1-1
clone size: -
D gene: TRBD1
V gene: TRBV6-5
CDR3 DNA: TGTGCCAGCAGTTCCGGGACAGCCAAAGAAGCTTTCTTT
CDR3 protein: CASSSGTAKEAFF

CDR3 length: 13
J gene: TRBJ2-7
clone size: -
D gene: -
V gene: TRBV28
CDR3 DNA: TGTGCCAGCAGTTTCGCAGGTTCCTACGAGCAGTACTTC
CDR3 protein: CASSFAGSYEQYF

CDR3 length: 14
J gene: TRBJ1-4
clone size: once
D gene: -
V gene: TRBV7-2
CDR3 DNA: TGTGCCAGCAGCTTAAGCACAACTAATGAAAAACTGTTTTTT
CDR3 protein: CASSLSTTNEKLFF

CDR3 length: 14
J gene: TRBJ2-5
clone size: -
D gene: TRBD1
V gene: TRBV6-5
CDR3 DNA: TGTGCCAGCGGACAGGGTGGGAGGCGGGAGACCCAGTACTTC
CDR3 protein: CASGQGGRRETQYF

CDR3 length: 15
J gene: TRBJ1-5
clone size: once
D gene: -
V gene: TRBV28
CDR3 DNA: TGTGCCAGCAGTTTAGGCAGGGGAATATATCAGCCCCAGCATTTT
CDR3 protein: CASSLGRGIYQPQHF

CDR3 length: 15
J gene: TRBJ2-3
clone size: -
D gene: -
V gene: TRBV9
CDR3 DNA: TGTGCCAGCAGCTCGACAGGTTTCGTTACAGATACGCAGTATTTT
CDR3 protein: CASSSTGFVTDTQYF

CDR3 length: 14
J gene: TRBJ1-5
clone size: -
D gene: -
V gene: TRBV2
CDR3 DNA: TGTGCCAGCAGTCCGGGGGTGAGCAATCAGCCCCAGCATTTT
CDR3 protein: CASSPGVSNQPQHF

CDR3 length: 14
J gene: TRBJ2-7
clone size: -
D gene: TRBD2
V gene: TRBV15
CDR3 DNA: TGTGCCACCAGCAGAGGGCGGGGGGTTTACGAGCAGTACTTC
CDR3 protein: CATSRGRGVYEQYF

CDR3 length: 14
J gene: TRBJ2-3
clone size: -
D gene: TRBD2
V gene: TRBV3-1/TRBV3-2
CDR3 DNA: TGTGCCAGCAGCCCCAGCGGGGGGGCCGCTACGCAGTATTTT
CDR3 protein: CASSPSGGAATQYF

CDR3 length: 13
J gene: TRBJ1-1
clone size: -
D gene: -
V gene: TRBV19
CDR3 DNA: TGTGCCAGTAGTATCGGGGTGTGGACTGAAGCTTTCTTT
CDR3 protein: CASSIGVWTEAFF

CDR3 length: 13
J gene: TRBJ1-1
clone size: -
D gene: TRBD1
V gene: TRBV19
CDR3 DNA: TGTGCCAGTAGTAGGGACAGGAACACTGAAGCTTTCTTT
CDR3 protein: CASSRDRNTEAFF

CDR3 length: 15
J gene: TRBJ1-1
clone size: -
D gene: TRBD1
V gene: TRBV10-3
CDR3 DNA: TGTGCCATCTCTTTGGGGACAGGGTCGGACACTGAAGCTTTCTTT
CDR3 protein: CAISLGTGSDTEAFF

CDR3 length: 16
J gene: TRBJ1-3
clone size: -
D gene: TRBD1
V gene: TRBV19
CDR3 DNA: TGTGCCAGTAGGCAGGGGGCATCTAGGACTGGAAACACCATATATTTT
CDR3 protein: CASRQGASRTGNTIYF

CDR3 length: 17
J gene: TRBJ2-2
clone size: -
D gene: -
V gene: TRBV7-3
CDR3 DNA: TGTGCCAGCAGCCCCTGGGGGACAAACACGAACACCGGGGAGCTGTTTTTT
CDR3 protein: CASSPWGTNTNTGELFF

CDR3 length: 16
J gene: TRBJ2-5
clone size: -
D gene: TRBD1
V gene: TRBV18
CDR3 DNA: TGTGCCAGCTCACCGCCGGGACAGGGTTCGGAAGAGACCCAGTACTTC
CDR3 protein: CASSPPGQGSEETQYF

CDR3 length: 14
J gene: TRBJ1-2
clone size: -
D gene: TRBD1
V gene: TRBV2
CDR3 DNA: TGTGCCAGCATTTTCGGACAGGGGATCGTTGGCTACACCTTC
CDR3 protein: CASIFGQGIVGYTF

CDR3 length: 13
J gene: TRBJ2-3
clone size: -
D gene: -
V gene: TRBV5-1
CDR3 DNA: TGCGCCAGCAGCTTGGAAATGGCGGAGGGTGGGTATTTT
CDR3 protein: CASSLEMAEGGYF

CDR3 length: 15
J gene: TRBJ2-7
clone size: once
D gene: -
V gene: TRBV9
CDR3 DNA: TGTGCCAGCAGTCTTGGAGGGGCGAACTCCTACGAGCAGTACTTC
CDR3 protein: CASSLGGANSYEQYF

CDR3 length: 14
J gene: TRBJ1-5
clone size: -
D gene: -
V gene: TRBV15
CDR3 DNA: TGTGCCACCAGCAGCGTACAGGTCGGACAGCCCCAGCATTTT
CDR3 protein: CATSSVQVGQPQHF

CDR3 length: 16
J gene: TRBJ1-3
clone size: -
D gene: TRBD1
V gene: TRBV9
CDR3 DNA: TGTGCCAGCAGCGCTCGACAGGGGAGCTCTGGAAACACCATATATTTT
CDR3 protein: CASSARQGSSGNTIYF

CDR3 length: 15
J gene: TRBJ2-1
clone size: -
D gene: TRBD2
V gene: TRBV15
CDR3 DNA: TGTGCCACCAAGGGTAGCGGGGGCTCCTACAATGAGCAGTTCTTC
CDR3 protein: CATKGSGGSYNEQFF

CDR3 length: 14
J gene: TRBJ1-5
clone size: -
D gene: -
V gene: TRBV5-1
CDR3 DNA: TGCGCCAGCAGCACTTCCGGCGGGGCTAGGCCCCAGCATTTT
CDR3 protein: CASSTSGGARPQHF

CDR3 length: 16
J gene: TRBJ2-3
clone size: -
D gene: TRBD2
V gene: TRBV5-6
CDR3 DNA: TGTGCCAGCAGCGATCCAACTAGCGGAGTTACAGATACGCAGTATTTT
CDR3 protein: CASSDPTSGVTDTQYF

CDR3 length: 11
J gene: TRBJ2-3
clone size: -
D gene: -
V gene: TRBV29-1
CDR3 DNA: TGCAGCGTTGGGCCCACAGATACGCAGTATTTT
CDR3 protein: CSVGPTDTQYF

CDR3 length: 13
J gene: TRBJ2-5
clone size: -
D gene: TRBD2
V gene: TRBV6-5
CDR3 DNA: TGTGCCAGCGCGGGACTAGCCCAGGGGACCCAGTACTTC
CDR3 protein: CASAGLAQGTQYF

CDR3 length: 16
J gene: TRBJ1-3
clone size: -
D gene: -
V gene: TRBV7-2
CDR3 DNA: TGTGCCAGCAGCCAGGTGGGGCAGGCCTCTGGAAACACCATATATTTT
CDR3 protein: CASSQVGQASGNTIYF

CDR3 length: 11
J gene: TRBJ1-2
clone size: few
D gene: -
V gene: TRBV6-5
CDR3 DNA: TGTGCCAGCAGAGAGAACTATGGCTACACCTTC
CDR3 protein: CASRENYGYTF

CDR3 length: 17
J gene: TRBJ2-2
clone size: -
D gene: TRBD2
V gene: TRBV13
CDR3 DNA: TGTGCCAGCAGCACGACTAGCGGGGGGGTGAACACCGGGGAGCTGTTTTTT
CDR3 protein: CASSTTSGGVNTGELFF

CDR3 length: 15
J gene: TRBJ1-2
clone size: -
D gene: TRBD1
V gene: TRBV4-1
CDR3 DNA: TGCGCCAGCAGCCAAGATCTGGGACAGGGGTACGGCTACACCTTC
CDR3 protein: CASSQDLGQGYGYTF

CDR3 length: 16
J gene: TRBJ2-3
clone size: -
D gene: TRBD1
V gene: TRBV10-3
CDR3 DNA: TGTGCCATGACCGGGGAGCCAGGGGGAGGCACAGATACGCAGTATTTT
CDR3 protein: CAMTGEPGGGTDTQYF

CDR3 length: 14
J gene: TRBJ1-2
clone size: -
D gene: TRBD1
V gene: TRBV3-1/TRBV3-2
CDR3 DNA: TGTGCCAGCAGCCAAGACGGACAGGGGGATGGCTACACCTTC
CDR3 protein: CASSQDGQGDGYTF

CDR3 length: 15
J gene: TRBJ1-5
clone size: -
D gene: TRBD1
V gene: TRBV6-5
CDR3 DNA: TGTGCCAGCAGGCGGGACAGCTATAGCAATCAGCCCCAGCATTTT
CDR3 protein: CASRRDSYSNQPQHF